This TCR beta chain came from a study of radiotherapy plus CTLA-4 blockade in lung cancer. The CDR3 runs to 14 residues. V was pared by 5 bases and J by 4 bases, with 3 bases of the junction left unmatched. Germline V gene lookup returns CDR1 LNHDA and CDR2 SQIVND (reference sequence). Generated by immunoSEQ multiplex PCR, the TCRdb table keeps only in-frame clones and is missing some. The repertoire holds around 120,000 clones, with more than 65% as singletons. The sequenced sample was peripheral blood, obtained from a patient treated with radiotherapy plus ipilimumab. The chain uses TRBV19 and TRBJ2-3; TRBD1 matches at 10 bases. The sequence derives from a human donor with non-small cell lung cancer who had a partial response to radiotherapy plus ipilimumab. The CDR3 reads CASSPGTGADTQYF. The CDR3 DNA sequence: TGTGCCAGTAGTCCCGGGACAGGGGCAGATACGCAGTATTTT.